Below, 25 T cell receptor beta chains from the same sample are listed, as sequenced in a study of blood T cell repertoires in COVID-19 (dated by TCRdb to the early 2020s). The library was generated by the immunoSEQ multiplex PCR assay. TCRdb stores this immuneACCESS table with in-frame sequences only. Part of the clones is absent; in the studies checked, under half of the shortfall reflects unresolved V genes, and no reason is known for the rest. Counted in this sample were roughly 290,000 clones; roughly 88% of them appeared once. In total, the top ten clones hold about 4.1% of the sample. The sequenced material came from PBMCs or T cells enriched from blood (not recorded which). The receptor set was obtained from a woman aged 30 to 39 who had recovered from COVID-19.

The V call is TRBV28, the J call TRBJ2-7, with 9 bases lining up with TRBD1. The V segment lost 6 bases and the J segment 3 bases; nucleotides outside the gene matches: 3. This CDR3 comprises 13 residues. In germline, CDR1 is MDHEN, CDR2 SYDVKM. CDR3 residues: CASSTDRGYEQYF. CDR3 sequence (DNA): TGTGCCAGCAGCACGGACAGGGGCTACGAGCAGTACTTC.

The chain carries TRBV3-1 (or the pseudogene TRBV3-2) and TRBJ1-5; 8 bases align to TRBD1. The V segment lost 4 bases and the J segment 6 bases; nucleotides outside the gene matches: 8. CDR1 is LGHDT, CDR2 YNNKEL, per germline (reference sequence). The CDR3 totals 15 residues. CDR3 nucleotides: TGTGCCAGCAGCCTCGGGACAGGAGGGAGTCAGCCCCAGCATTTT. This codes for CASSLGTGGSQPQHF.

This clone was counted a few times. The chain recombines TRBV20-1 with TRBJ1-1; D not certain. The CDR3 runs 11 residues. Germline loops: CDR1 DFQATT, CDR2 SNEGSKA (reference sequence). V lost 0 bases and J 11 bases, leaving 10 bases between the germline ends. CDR3 residues: CSAREQFRAFF. CDR3 nucleotides: TGCAGTGCTAGAGAACAGTTTCGTGCTTTCTTT.

V usage is TRBV6-5 and J usage is TRBJ2-7, with D perhaps matching TRBD1 (6 bases). Trimming left V 0 bases short and J 2 bases short, with 14 bases between. Germline V CDR1 and CDR2: MNHEY, SVGAGI. CDR3 length: 16 amino acids. CDR3 nucleotides: TGTGCCAGCAGTTACTCGGGGGCGCAGGTCCCCTACGAGCAGTACTTC. Amino acid sequence: CASSYSGAQVPYEQYF.

The chain couples TRBV11-2 to TRBJ2-1; 12 bases agree with TRBD2. Germline V gives CDR1 SGHAT, CDR2 FQNNGV. With V trimmed by 5 bases and J by 8 bases, 4 bases remained unmatched. This CDR3 is 14 amino acids long. For the CDR3, the DNA is TGTGCCAGCAGCCCTAGCGGGAGGGTATATGAGCAGTTCTTC. Amino acid sequence: CASSPSGRVYEQFF. Full variable domain (rest looked up from reference TRBV11-2 and TRBJ2-1): EAGVAQSPRYKIIEKRQSVAFWCNPISGHATLYWYQQILGQGPKLLIQFQNNGVVDDSQLPKDRFSAERLKGVDSTLKIQPAKLEDSAVYLCASSPSGRVYEQFFGPGTRLTVL.

This rearrangement joins TRBV6-5 to TRBJ2-1; D remains unclear. CDR1 MNHEY and CDR2 SVGAGI come from the germline V gene. The germline V and J ends were trimmed by 3 bases and 10 bases, with 7 bases remaining between them. This CDR3 has 11 residues. CDR3 residues: CASSYGSEQFF. DNA of the CDR3: TGTGCCAGCAGTTATGGTAGCGAGCAGTTCTTC.

The chain joins TRBV2 to TRBJ2-4; TRBD1 agrees at 9 bases. J was trimmed by 0 bases and V by 4 bases; bases with no gene match: 13. Per the germline V gene, CDR1 is SNHLY and CDR2 is FYNNEI. The CDR3 spans 19 residues. CDR3 protein: CASSVNRGLKLLAKNIQYF. In nucleotides, the CDR3 is TGTGCCAGCAGTGTTAACAGGGGGCTAAAACTACTAGCCAAAAACATTCAGTACTTC.

The chain employs TRBV3-1 (or the pseudogene TRBV3-2) and TRBJ1-5; D gene unclear. Germline V gene sequence: CDR1 LGHDT, CDR2 YNNKEL (reference sequence). The CDR3 length is 14 residues. The V end was cut by 0 bases, the J end by 1 base, with 4 bases between. The CDR3 region is CASSQERSNQPQHF. The CDR3 DNA is TGTGCCAGCAGCCAAGAACGGAGCAATCAGCCCCAGCATTTT.

This clone was picked up a small number of times. The rearrangement joins TRBV30 to TRBJ1-2; weak D call: TRBD1 (5 bases). Trimming took off 4 bases at V and 2 bases at J, with 14 bases between the two ends. CDR1 and CDR2 from the germline V gene are GTSNPN and SVGIG (reference sequence). CDR3 length: 14 residues. The CDR3 region is CAWTVLRGNYGYTF. For the CDR3, the DNA is TGTGCCTGGACGGTTCTGCGGGGCAACTATGGCTACACCTTC.

In this sample, this clone turned up a few times. The rearrangement links TRBV4-1 to TRBJ1-5; 8 bases map to TRBD1. Germline V gene sequence: CDR1 MGHRA, CDR2 YSYEKL. The ends lost 4 bases at V and 4 bases at J; junction bases unmatched: 9. CDR3 length: 16 residues. The CDR3 sequence is CASSLNPQGANQPQHF. The CDR3 DNA follows: TGCGCCAGCAGCCTAAACCCCCAGGGGGCTAATCAGCCCCAGCATTTT.

This clone was counted between two and nine times. This chain connects TRBV7-9 to TRBJ1-2, with D possibly being TRBD1 (5 bases). With 2 bases removed from V and 4 bases from J, the gap between germline ends came to 17 bases. Germline CDR1 and CDR2: SEHNR and FQNEAQ (reference sequence). The CDR3 is 16 amino acids. The CDR3 nucleotides are TGTGCCAGCAGCTTAAATCAGGGAGGGGACCCCTATGGCTACACCTTC. As protein: CASSLNQGGDPYGYTF.

This clone was detected a few times. CDR3 protein: CASSLEYARGYTF. CDR3 nucleotide sequence: TGTGCCAGCAGCTTAGAGTATGCGCGGGGCTACACCTTC. The chain carries TRBV7-8 and TRBJ1-2; D is undetermined. CDR1 is SGHVS, CDR2 FQNEAQ, per germline. V was shortened by 1 base and J by 8 bases, with 11 bases between the two germline ends. The CDR3 contains 13 residues.

The rearrangement uses TRBV11-2 and TRBJ2-2; TRBD2 matches at 7 bases. Germline V lookup: CDR1 SGHAT, CDR2 FQNNGV. The J segment lost 8 bases and the V segment lost 5 bases, leaving 5 bases of the junction unmatched. This CDR3 spans 13 amino acids. CDR3 region: CASSPGRVGELFF. The CDR3 region has the DNA TGTGCCAGCAGCCCGGGGAGGGTGGGGGAGCTGTTTTTT. Together with reference TRBV11-2 and TRBJ2-2, the CDR3 gives the full variable domain: EAGVAQSPRYKIIEKRQSVAFWCNPISGHATLYWYQQILGQGPKLLIQFQNNGVVDDSQLPKDRFSAERLKGVDSTLKIQPAKLEDSAVYLCASSPGRVGELFFGEGSRLTVL.

The gene calls are TRBV15 and TRBJ2-1; maybe TRBD2 (6 bases). The CDR3 has 12 residues. Germline assignment: CDR1 LNHNV and CDR2 YYDKDF (reference sequence). Trimming removed 1 base at V and 10 bases at J, with 8 bases between. The DNA for the CDR3 is TGTGCCACCAGCAGAGGACTAGAGGAGCAGTTCTTC. It specifies CATSRGLEEQFF.

This chain uses TRBV5-1 with TRBJ2-3; 10 positions agree with TRBD2. The CDR3 consists of 14 residues. V was clipped by 4 bases and J by 4 bases; unmatched bases: 3. CDR1 and CDR2 (germline): SGHRS, YFSETQ. Here the CDR3 DNA reads TGCGCCAGCAGCCAGGGGACTAGCGCAGATACGCAGTATTTT. This encodes CASSQGTSADTQYF.

The rearrangement joins TRBV28 to TRBJ2-7; weak D call: TRBD1 (5 bases). The CDR3 length is 14 residues. Trimming shortened V by 6 bases and J by 2 bases, and 14 bases separated the two germline ends. The germline V gene encodes CDR1 MDHEN and CDR2 SYDVKM. CDR3 nucleotides: TGTGCCAGCAGAGTGAAAGACAGACCCTACGAGCAGTACTTC. Translating it yields CASRVKDRPYEQYF. Using reference TRBV28 and TRBJ2-7 for the parts outside the CDR3, the full variable domain is DVKVTQSSRYLVKRTGEKVFLECVQDMDHENMFWYRQDPGLGLRLIYFSYDVKMKEKGDIPEGYSVSREKKERFSLILESASTNQTSMYLCASRVKDRPYEQYFGPGTRLTVT.

The J gene is TRBJ2-2, the V gene TRBV27; 9 bases match TRBD1. Germline V gene sequence: CDR1 MNHEY, CDR2 SMNVEV (reference sequence). The V gene end was trimmed by 4 bases and the J gene end by 1 base; junction bases not matched to a gene: 1. This CDR3 has 15 residues. CDR3 nucleotide sequence: TGTGCCAGCAGTTGGACAGGGGTGAACACCGGGGAGCTGTTTTTT. Its translation is CASSWTGVNTGELFF.

The J gene is TRBJ1-1, the V gene TRBV9; 11 bases are a match to TRBD1. Trimming at V came to 4 bases and at J to 4 bases, leaving 3 bases not matched to a gene. Germline CDR1 is SGDLS and CDR2 is YYNGEE. The CDR3 is 14 amino acids. CDR3 coding DNA: TGTGCCAGCAGCATAGGGACAGGGGGCACTGAAGCTTTCTTT. This encodes CASSIGTGGTEAFF.

The chain employs TRBV5-1 and TRBJ2-7, with 7 bases fitting TRBD2. Germline V gene sequence: CDR1 SGHRS, CDR2 YFSETQ. V shed 4 bases, J shed 5 bases, and the junction held 12 bases outside the gene matches. The CDR3 consists of 15 residues. This CDR3 reads CASSPEGRGTHEQYF. The DNA of the CDR3 is TGCGCCAGCAGCCCCGAGGGGCGGGGGACCCACGAGCAGTACTTC.

The chain couples TRBV3-1 (or the pseudogene TRBV3-2) to TRBJ2-1; 8 nucleotides align to TRBD2. The ends lost 1 base at V and 7 bases at J; junction bases unmatched: 9. Germline-derived CDR1 and CDR2 are LGHDT and YNNKEL (reference sequence). The CDR3 sequence is 16 residues long. This CDR3 reads CASSQGGAGGRNEQFF. The CDR3, as DNA: TGTGCCAGCAGCCAAGGGGGGGCGGGGGGCCGTAATGAGCAGTTCTTC.

The rearrangement joins TRBV5-6 to TRBJ1-2; D is possibly TRBD1 (5 bases). Trimming shortened V by 0 bases and J by 3 bases, and 15 bases separated the two germline ends. CDR3 length equals 16 residues. The germline V gene encodes CDR1 SGHDT and CDR2 YYEEEE. DNA for the CDR3: TGTGCCAGCAGCTTGGGGGGCGAAAGGGCTGACTATGGCTACACCTTC. Its translation: CASSLGGERADYGYTF.

This clone was seen more than once but under ten times. CDR3 residues: CASGWPGTGGNYGYTF. In DNA, the CDR3 is TGTGCCAGTGGCTGGCCGGGGACAGGGGGGAACTATGGCTACACCTTC. The V gene is TRBV19, the J gene TRBJ1-2, with 11 positions matching TRBD1. From germline, CDR1 is LNHDA and CDR2 SQIVND (reference sequence). The CDR3 extends over 16 amino acids. Trimming at V came to 8 bases and at J to 2 bases, leaving 10 bases not matched to a gene.

The J gene is TRBJ1-1, the V gene TRBV7-2; D remains unclear. The CDR3 length is 13 residues. Germline CDR1 and CDR2: SGHTA and FQGNSA. V lost 2 bases and J lost 1, with 5 bases in between. CDR3 region: CASSLRENTEAFF. In DNA, the CDR3 is TGTGCCAGCAGCTTACGAGAGAACACTGAAGCTTTCTTT.

The rearrangement joins TRBV7-8 to TRBJ1-2; D gene ambiguous. Trimming removed 2 bases from V and 6 bases from J, with 19 bases in between. This CDR3 comprises 16 residues. Per the germline V gene, CDR1 is SGHVS and CDR2 is FQNEAQ. CDR3 amino acids: CASSLLRGRLENGYTF. The DNA of the CDR3 is TGTGCCAGCAGCTTACTTCGCGGTCGGTTGGAAAATGGCTACACCTTC.

This chain links TRBV4-1 with TRBJ1-1, with D unresolved. The V gene's germline CDR1 is MGHRA and CDR2 YSYEKL. This CDR3 region has 18 residues. With 0 bases removed from V and 1 base from J, the gap between germline ends came to 18 bases. The CDR3 loop reads CASSQDLLGKGENTEAFF. CDR3 sequence (DNA): TGCGCCAGCAGCCAAGATTTGTTGGGGAAGGGAGAGAACACTGAAGCTTTCTTT.